This entry is about one T cell receptor beta chain. Which antigen it targets is not known. Per-nucleotide qualities are absent, and no much larger clonotype sits a single base away. The sample belongs to a study of cytomegalovirus exposure and HLA in healthy donors (dated by TCRdb to 2016 to 2017). Regarding the complete study: An earlier analysis of roughly 500 of the donors reported 276 Gb of sequence data and some 110 million unique TCR beta sequences obtained from around 170 million T cells. The study aimed to test whether signatures of past pathogen exposure could be identified by cataloging public T cell receptors. Besides the first cohort of approximately 670 subjects, a separate validation cohort made up of around 120 different subjects was used. The later analysis used no new phenotypic data to find candidate immune exposures, relying instead on TCR beta sequences and their occurrence across donors. Among almost 400 genotyped donors of the cohort, an average of around 240,000 unique TCR beta nucleotide sequences were sequenced per donor, roughly 20% of them non-productive. Class I and class II HLA loci were covered by the typing at four-digit resolution. A later genetic analysis took genome-wide SNP genotypes for about 55% of the roughly 670 donors and used that subset as a discovery cohort. About 310 gigabases of sequencing data and roughly 90 million unique TCR sequences were included in an early release covering about 600 HLA-typed donors. To predict cytomegalovirus infection status, the study combined high-throughput TCR immunosequencing, statistical association of individual TCRs with disease status, and machine learning. All discovery cohort repertoires had been generated using a single sequencing platform. Among the approximately 400 genotyped donors, 75% to 90% belonged to the genetic ancestry cluster associated with self-reported Caucasian donors. Typing coverage differed by locus: A, B, C, DRB1 and DQB1 were typed in roughly 620-630 donors, DQA1 in about 500, DPA1 in over 600, and DPB1 in roughly 450. To decide whether each TCR beta V gene segment behaved as functional or pseudogenic, an earlier analysis of 587 of the donors relied on high-throughput TCR beta sequencing. A handful of DR-DQ haplotypes were handled as single units for association and clustering because linkage in the cohort was strong. The study used immunosequencing to profile the T cell repertoires of approximately 630 subjects and linked those repertoires to cytomegalovirus serostatus. Donor age, sex, ethnicity and CMV serostatus were compiled alongside the repertoire data. To study patterns of TCR occurrence, a later analysis re-analyzed previously published TCR beta repertoires from several hundred donors and added high-resolution HLA genotyping.

Paper-wide results and their limitations: Some IMGT-functional V segments, including TRBV6-2 and TRBV6-3, could not be told apart with the 87-base-pair reads, so those segments were excluded. The cohort was sequenced for TCR beta chains only, and without alpha or paired-chain data the features that could be detected were limited. A later genetic analysis reported fewer N-insertions in productive TCRs among donors in an Asian-associated ancestry cluster than the roughly 690-donor mean. Strong co-occurrence of HLA alleles, especially DR and DQ, made assigning TCR associations to individual alleles difficult. The sequencing pipeline was judged likely to have produced a cluster of highly shared sequence variants as a technical artifact. A further reported finding was that TCR beta sequences accurately predicted the HLA-A and HLA-B alleles for most subjects in the first cohort. Immune exposure information for the cohort was limited to CMV serostatus. While some public TCRs were present in many individuals, most TCR sequences turned up only very rarely across donors. Three of the identified cytomegalovirus-associated TCR beta chains were confirmed in vitro to be specific for cytomegalovirus antigens. In a later analysis, HLA-associated TCR beta chains showed more clonal expansion and lower generation probabilities than non-associated chains that were equally common. In a later analysis, most CMV-associated TCR beta chains were found to appear HLA-restricted, with HLA associations seemingly driven largely by CMV exposure. A later analysis found that TCR association rates varied across HLA loci, with DRB1 alleles showing the most associated TCRs and HLA-C alleles the fewest. The authors suggested that the approach could potentially be extended to other disease states and immunological phenotypes. A later analysis associated 15,000 to 20,000 TCR beta sequences with specific HLA alleles at a false discovery rate of 0.05. Linkage disequilibrium might explain the correlated functional status among segregating V segments, but an unknown experimental factor could not be ruled out. In both the original and validation cohorts, the classifier was reported to diagnose cytomegalovirus status with high specificity and sensitivity. Because HLA typing was unavailable for some donors at each locus, only the typed subset was used in association tests. A total of 164 TCR beta chains were listed by the study as associated with cytomegalovirus. V-gene and J-gene trimming of TCR beta chains was associated with a missense DCLRE1C variant in a later genetic analysis, and the association was replicated in an independent cohort. Presence/absence analyses assumed roughly uniform sequencing depth across donors, an assumption that may not hold. Several of the top co-occurrence clusters appeared to be linked to parvovirus B19, influenza, CMV and Epstein-Barr virus, according to a later analysis. In an earlier analysis of some 640 of the donors, most TCR beta V segments were observed in productive rearrangements about 87% or about 30% of the time, broadly matching IMGT annotations. About 15 rarely observed V segments, including chromosome 9 orphons, were excluded from the earlier analysis of approximately 500 of the donors because counts were too low.

From cysteine to phenylalanine, the CDR3 is 14 amino acids long. Only the CDR3 DNA is retained, 42 bases long and in frame from the first base. Between the V and J ends, shortened by 6 bases and 1 base respectively, the junction contains 12 bases. CDR1 and CDR2 are read off the germline V gene as MNHNS and SASEGT. The cohort comprised 550 to 700 healthy bone marrow donors. At the time of sampling, every cohort member was nominally healthy, though immune exposures that went unrecorded were likely present. The donor was CMV seropositive and belonged to the group of more than 250 seropositive cohort members. A peripheral blood sample was collected from each donor, and TCR beta sequencing was performed on peripheral blood mononuclear cells. Genomic DNA was extracted from the blood cell samples with the Qiagen DNeasy Blood Extraction Kit. Library generation was performed with the immunoSEQ multiplex PCR assay. The multiplex PCR relied on a mix of 60 forward primers for TCR Vbeta segments and 13 reverse primers for TCR Jbeta segments. Amplification of the CDR3 region of rearranged TCR beta genes was performed with a multiplex PCR assay on genomic DNA. The amplified TCR beta libraries were sequenced on the Illumina HiSeq System as 87-base-pair reads. The source study handled its data this way. In a later analysis, approximately 74 million unique TCR beta chains were counted across the 666 repertoires, and roughly 9.9 million of these chains were shared by at least two donors. A nearest-neighbor algorithm error-corrected the raw reads and collapsed the reads into unique sequences, merging closely related sequences to remove PCR and sequencing errors. To assign V, D and J gene segments, CDR3 sequences were aligned to IMGT reference sequences. Each retained sequence needed at least a six-nucleotide match to both a V gene segment and a J gene segment. A rearrangement was called productive if the CDR3 had no stop codons and remained in frame with V and J, and every other rearrangement was called non-productive. Following IMGT convention, CDR3 was defined as the stretch from the second conserved V-encoded cysteine to the conserved J-encoded phenylalanine. The earlier analysis of a few hundred of the donors excluded sequences that lacked an unambiguous match to a single V gene segment. In an earlier analysis of roughly 500 of the donors, V segments were called functional above 56.7% productive rearrangements and were called segregating when the between-donor standard deviation exceeded 5%. A statistical classification framework was built to diagnose cytomegalovirus status from the catalog of TCR beta chain sequences. A later analysis assigned V and J genes by comparing TCR nucleotide sequences with IMGT/GENE-DB human TR gene sequences. Using the TCRdist pipeline, a later analysis assigned CDR3 sequences along with most-parsimonious VDJ recombination scenarios. A later analysis defined each TCR beta chain by its CDR3 amino acid sequence plus V-gene family, and excluded reads lacking a unique V-gene family. In a later analysis, around 650 highly shared, low-generation-probability nucleotide sequences were removed to address suspected cross-contamination and a sequencing artifact. In a later analysis, a clonal expansion index was calculated for each public chain from normalized within-repertoire ranks of inferred template counts. A later analysis computed generation probabilities with a VDJ recombination model fitted to out-of-frame rearrangements, and checked the results against IGoR. Hypergeometric tests were used in a later analysis to score TCR-TCR, TCR-HLA and TCR-CMV co-occurrence, with a repertoire-size bias correction applied to the TCR pairs. False discovery rates were estimated in a later analysis by permuting HLA or CMV assignments 20 times. In a later analysis, co-occurring TCRs were grouped with DBSCAN, and TCRdist sequence similarity was added when clustering was performed within HLA-allele-positive subsets. Repertoires with fewer than 30,000 or more than 120,000 public chains were left out of co-occurrence clustering, as were about 5 repertoires with anomalous nucleotide sharing. TCRdb obtained this table from immuneACCESS and retained in-frame rearrangements with V and J assigned. These tables miss some clones; where compared with another copy, unresolved V genes account for less than half of the shortfall, and the remainder is unexplained. V and J calls and clone size follow that table, whereas D and trimming were derived from the DNA. The sample records 140,000 to 150,000 clones, about 70% of which are singletons. The leading ten clones occupy 2.1% of the sample.

The source material was PBMCs. The chain is encoded by TRBV6-1 joined to TRBJ2-5; possibly the D gene is TRBD1, per 6 matching bases. This sequence originates from a woman in her sixties in good health and CMV-seropositive. The CDR3 corresponds to CASRDRPFQETQYF. The nucleotide sequence is TGTGCCAGCAGGGACAGACCCTTCCAAGAGACCCAGTACTTC.